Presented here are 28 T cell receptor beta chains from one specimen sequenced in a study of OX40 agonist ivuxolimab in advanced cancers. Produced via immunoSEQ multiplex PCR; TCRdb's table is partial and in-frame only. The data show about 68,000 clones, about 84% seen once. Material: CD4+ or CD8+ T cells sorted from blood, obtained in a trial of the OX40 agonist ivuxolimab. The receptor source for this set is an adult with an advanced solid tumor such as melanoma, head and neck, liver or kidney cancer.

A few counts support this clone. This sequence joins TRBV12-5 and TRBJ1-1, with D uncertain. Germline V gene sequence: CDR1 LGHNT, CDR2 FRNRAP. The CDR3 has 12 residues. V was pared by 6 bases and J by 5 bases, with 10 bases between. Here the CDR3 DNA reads TGTGCTAGTGGGGGTGATCGGACTGAAGCTTTCTTT. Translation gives CASGGDRTEAFF. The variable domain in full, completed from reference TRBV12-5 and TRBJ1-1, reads DARVTQTPRHKVTEMGQEVTMRCQPILGHNTVFWYRQTMMQGLELLAYFRNRAPLDDSGMPKDRFSAEMPDATLATLKIQPSEPRDSAVYFCASGGDRTEAFFGQGTRLTVV.

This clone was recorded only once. The CDR3 region is CASSPGWGEQFF. In DNA, the CDR3 is TGTGCCAGCAGCCCGGGGTGGGGGGAGCAGTTCTTC. V is TRBV9 and J is TRBJ2-1, with D possibly being TRBD1 or TRBD2 (5 bases each). Germline V gene lookup returns CDR1 SGDLS and CDR2 YYNGEE. V was shortened by 4 bases and J by 10 bases, with 12 bases between the two germline ends. CDR3 size: 12 residues.

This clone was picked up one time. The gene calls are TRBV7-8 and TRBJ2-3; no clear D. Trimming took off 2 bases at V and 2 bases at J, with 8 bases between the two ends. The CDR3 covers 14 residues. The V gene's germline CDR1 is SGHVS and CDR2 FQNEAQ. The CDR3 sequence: CASSLRLHTDTQYF. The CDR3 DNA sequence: TGTGCCAGCAGCTTAAGGCTCCACACAGATACGCAGTATTTT.

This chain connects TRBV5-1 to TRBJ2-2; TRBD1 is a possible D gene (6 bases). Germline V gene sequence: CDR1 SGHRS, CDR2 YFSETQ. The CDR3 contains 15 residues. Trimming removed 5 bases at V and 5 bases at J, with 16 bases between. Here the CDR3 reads CASRFTGSWTGELFF. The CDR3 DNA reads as TGCGCCAGCAGATTCACAGGGTCGTGGACCGGGGAGCTGTTTTTT.

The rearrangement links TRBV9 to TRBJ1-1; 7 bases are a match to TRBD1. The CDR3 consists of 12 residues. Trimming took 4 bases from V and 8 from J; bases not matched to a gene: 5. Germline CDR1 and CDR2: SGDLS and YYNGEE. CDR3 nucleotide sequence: TGTGCCAGCAGCCTCCAGGGGGGAGAAGCTTTCTTT. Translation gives CASSLQGGEAFF.

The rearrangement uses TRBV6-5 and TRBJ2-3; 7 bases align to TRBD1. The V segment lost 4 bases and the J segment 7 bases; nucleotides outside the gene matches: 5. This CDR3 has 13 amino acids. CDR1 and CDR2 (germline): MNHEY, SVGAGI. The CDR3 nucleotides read TGTGCCAGCAGTTCTTACAGGGGAAATACGCAGTATTTT. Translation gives CASSSYRGNTQYF.

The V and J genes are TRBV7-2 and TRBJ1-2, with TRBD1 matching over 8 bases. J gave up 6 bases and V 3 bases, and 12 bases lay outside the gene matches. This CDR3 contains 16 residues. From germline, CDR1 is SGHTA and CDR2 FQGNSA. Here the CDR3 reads CASSFDRGGGRDGYTF. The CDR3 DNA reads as TGTGCCAGCAGCTTTGACAGGGGTGGTGGGAGAGATGGCTACACCTTC.

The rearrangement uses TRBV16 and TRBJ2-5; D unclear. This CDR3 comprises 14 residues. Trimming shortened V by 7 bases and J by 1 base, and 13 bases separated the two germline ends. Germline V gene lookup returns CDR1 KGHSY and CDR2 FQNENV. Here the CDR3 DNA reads TGTGCCAGCACCCTTAACATCGGCCAAGAGACCCAGTACTTC. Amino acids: CASTLNIGQETQYF.

The CDR3 DNA reads TGCGCCAGCAGCTTCGGGGCTGACGGAAACACCATATATTTT. Translating gives CASSFGADGNTIYF. This chain connects TRBV5-1 to TRBJ1-3, with a weak D call TRBD1 (5 bases). Trimming removed 2 bases from V and 4 bases from J, with 10 bases in between. The CDR3 loop spans 14 amino acids. Germline V gene sequence: CDR1 SGHRS, CDR2 YFSETQ. Based on the CDR3 plus reference TRBV5-1 and TRBJ1-3, the full variable domain is KAGVTQTPRYLIKTRGQQVTLSCSPISGHRSVSWYQQTPGQGLQFLFEYFSETQRNKGNFPGRFSGRQFSNSRSEMNVSTLELGDSALYLCASSFGADGNTIYFGEGSWLTVV.

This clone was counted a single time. In DNA form, the CDR3 reads TGTGCCAGCAGCTTTAATCCTCTCTCGAGGAACACTGAAGCTTTCTTT. Its translation is CASSFNPLSRNTEAFF. This sequence joins TRBV7-9 and TRBJ1-1, with unresolved D. V lost 3 bases and J 1 base, leaving 15 bases between the germline ends. CDR3 size: 16 residues. Germline CDR1 is SEHNR and CDR2 is FQNEAQ (reference sequence).

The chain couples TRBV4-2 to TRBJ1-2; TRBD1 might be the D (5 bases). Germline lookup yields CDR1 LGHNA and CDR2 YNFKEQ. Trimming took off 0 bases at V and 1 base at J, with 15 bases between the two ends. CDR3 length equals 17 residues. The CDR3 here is CASSQDRTGGYNYGYTF. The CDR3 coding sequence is TGTGCCAGCAGCCAAGACCGAACGGGGGGTTATAACTATGGCTACACCTTC.

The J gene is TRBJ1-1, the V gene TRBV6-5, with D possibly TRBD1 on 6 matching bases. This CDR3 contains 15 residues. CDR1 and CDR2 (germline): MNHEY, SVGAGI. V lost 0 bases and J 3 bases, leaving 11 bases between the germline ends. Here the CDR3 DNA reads TGTGCCAGCAGTTACTCGAGCACAGGGCACACTGAAGCTTTCTTT. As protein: CASSYSSTGHTEAFF.

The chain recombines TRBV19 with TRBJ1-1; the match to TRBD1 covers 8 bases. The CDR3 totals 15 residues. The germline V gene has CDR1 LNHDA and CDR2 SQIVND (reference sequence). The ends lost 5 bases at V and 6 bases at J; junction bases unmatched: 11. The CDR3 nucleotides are TGTGCCAGTAGTGACGACAGGGGAGCTATACCTGAAGCTTTCTTT. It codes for CASSDDRGAIPEAFF. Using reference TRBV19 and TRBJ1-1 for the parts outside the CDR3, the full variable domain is DGGITQSPKYLFRKEGQNVTLSCEQNLNHDAMYWYRQDPGQGLRLIYYSQIVNDFQKGDIAEGYSVSREKKESFPLTVTSAQKNPTAFYLCASSDDRGAIPEAFFGQGTRLTVV.

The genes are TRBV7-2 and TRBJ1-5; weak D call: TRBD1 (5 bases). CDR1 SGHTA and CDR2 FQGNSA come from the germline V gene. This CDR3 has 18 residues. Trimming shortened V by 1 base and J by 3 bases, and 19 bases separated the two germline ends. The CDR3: CASSLGLGGGRLNQPQHF. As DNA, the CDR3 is TGTGCCAGCAGCTTAGGCCTGGGCGGGGGTCGTCTCAATCAGCCCCAGCATTTT.

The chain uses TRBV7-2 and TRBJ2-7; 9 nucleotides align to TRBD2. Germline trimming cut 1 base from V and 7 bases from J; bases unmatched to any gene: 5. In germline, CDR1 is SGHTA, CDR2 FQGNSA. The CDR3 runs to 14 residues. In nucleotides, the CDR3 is TGTGCCAGCAGCTTAGGGCGGGGGGGCCTGGAGCAGTACTTC. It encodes CASSLGRGGLEQYF.

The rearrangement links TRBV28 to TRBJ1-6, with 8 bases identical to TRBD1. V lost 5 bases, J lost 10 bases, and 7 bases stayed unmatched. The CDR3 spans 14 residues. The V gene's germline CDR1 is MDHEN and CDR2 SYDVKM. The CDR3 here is CASSTGQGGSPLHF. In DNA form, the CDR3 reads TGTGCCAGCAGTACTGGACAGGGAGGGTCACCCCTCCACTTT.

In DNA, the CDR3 is TGTGCCAGCAGTGAGCAGCGGGTGGCGACCGGGGAGCTGTTTTTT. Its protein is CASSEQRVATGELFF. V and J are TRBV2 and TRBJ2-2; D is perhaps TRBD2 (6 bases). Per germline, CDR1 SNHLY and CDR2 FYNNEI. The germline V and J ends were trimmed by 3 bases and 5 bases, with 13 bases remaining between them. The CDR3 is made up of 15 amino acids.

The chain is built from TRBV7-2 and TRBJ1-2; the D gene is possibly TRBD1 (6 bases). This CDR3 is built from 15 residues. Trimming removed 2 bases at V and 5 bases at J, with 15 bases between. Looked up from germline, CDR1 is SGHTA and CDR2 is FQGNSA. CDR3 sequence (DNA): TGTGCCAGCAGCTTAAACAGGGCAGGGGAATATGGCTACACCTTC. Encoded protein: CASSLNRAGEYGYTF.

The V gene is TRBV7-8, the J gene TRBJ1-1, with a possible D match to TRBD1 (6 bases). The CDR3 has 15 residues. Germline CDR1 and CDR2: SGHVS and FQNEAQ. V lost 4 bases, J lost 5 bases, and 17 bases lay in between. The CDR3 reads CASSSLGMQGTEAFF. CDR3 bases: TGTGCCAGCAGCTCCCTGGGCATGCAGGGGACTGAAGCTTTCTTT.

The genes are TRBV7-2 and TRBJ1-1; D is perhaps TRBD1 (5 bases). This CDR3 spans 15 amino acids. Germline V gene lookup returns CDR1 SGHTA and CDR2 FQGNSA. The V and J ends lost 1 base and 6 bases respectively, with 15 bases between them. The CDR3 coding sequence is TGTGCCAGCAGCTTAGTGGCGGGGCTAGGACCTGAAGCTTTCTTT. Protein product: CASSLVAGLGPEAFF.

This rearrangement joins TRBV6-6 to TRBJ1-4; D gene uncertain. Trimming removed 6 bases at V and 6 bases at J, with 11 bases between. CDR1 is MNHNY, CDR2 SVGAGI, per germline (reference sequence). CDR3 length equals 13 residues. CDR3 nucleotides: TGTGCCAGCAGACGGGAGTTGGATGAAAAACTGTTTTTT. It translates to CASRRELDEKLFF.

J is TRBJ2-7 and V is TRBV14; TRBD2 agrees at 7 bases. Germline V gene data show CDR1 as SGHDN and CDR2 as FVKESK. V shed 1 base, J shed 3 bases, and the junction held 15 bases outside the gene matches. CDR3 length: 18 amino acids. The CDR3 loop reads CASSQGEGGPVSLYEQYF. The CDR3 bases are TGTGCCAGCAGCCAAGGGGAGGGAGGCCCAGTCTCCCTCTACGAGCAGTACTTC.

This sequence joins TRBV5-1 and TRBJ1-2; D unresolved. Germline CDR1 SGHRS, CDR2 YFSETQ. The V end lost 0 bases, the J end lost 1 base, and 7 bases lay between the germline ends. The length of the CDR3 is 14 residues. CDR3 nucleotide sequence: TGCGCCAGCAGCTTGGACAGACGTAACTATGGCTACACCTTC. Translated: CASSLDRRNYGYTF.

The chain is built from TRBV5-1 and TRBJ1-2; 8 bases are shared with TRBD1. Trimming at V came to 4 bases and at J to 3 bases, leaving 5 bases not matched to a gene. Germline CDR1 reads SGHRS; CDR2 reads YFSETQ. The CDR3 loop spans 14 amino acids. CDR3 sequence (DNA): TGCGCCAGCAGCGTAGGGACAGGCTACTATGGCTACACCTTC. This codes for CASSVGTGYYGYTF. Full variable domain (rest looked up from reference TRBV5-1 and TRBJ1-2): KAGVTQTPRYLIKTRGQQVTLSCSPISGHRSVSWYQQTPGQGLQFLFEYFSETQRNKGNFPGRFSGRQFSNSRSEMNVSTLELGDSALYLCASSVGTGYYGYTFGSGTRLTVV.

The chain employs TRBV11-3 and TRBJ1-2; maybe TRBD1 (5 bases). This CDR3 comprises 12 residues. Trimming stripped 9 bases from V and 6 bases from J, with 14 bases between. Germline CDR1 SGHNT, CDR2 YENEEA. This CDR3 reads CARRFEGNGYTF. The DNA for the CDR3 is TGTGCCAGACGATTTGAGGGGAATGGCTACACCTTC.

Here the CDR3 reads CASRKRRPGGNSNQPQHF. CDR3 bases: TGTGCAAGTCGCAAAAGGAGGCCGGGGGGAAATAGCAATCAGCCCCAGCATTTT. This chain joins TRBV12-2 and TRBJ1-5. TRBV12-2 has pseudogene status. There are 18 residues in the CDR3.

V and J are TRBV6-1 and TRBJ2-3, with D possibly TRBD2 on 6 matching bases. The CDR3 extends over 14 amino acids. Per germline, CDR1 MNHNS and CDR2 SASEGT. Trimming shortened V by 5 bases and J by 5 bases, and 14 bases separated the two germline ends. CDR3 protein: CASSNDWGVDTQYF. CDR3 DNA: TGTGCCAGCAGTAATGACTGGGGGGTAGATACGCAGTATTTT.

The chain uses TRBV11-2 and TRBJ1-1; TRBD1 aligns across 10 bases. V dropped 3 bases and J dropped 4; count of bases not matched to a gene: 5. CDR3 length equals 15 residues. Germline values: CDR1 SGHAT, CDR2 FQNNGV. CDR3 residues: CASSFPGTGVTEAFF. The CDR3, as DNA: TGTGCCAGCAGCTTCCCCGGGACAGGGGTCACTGAAGCTTTCTTT.